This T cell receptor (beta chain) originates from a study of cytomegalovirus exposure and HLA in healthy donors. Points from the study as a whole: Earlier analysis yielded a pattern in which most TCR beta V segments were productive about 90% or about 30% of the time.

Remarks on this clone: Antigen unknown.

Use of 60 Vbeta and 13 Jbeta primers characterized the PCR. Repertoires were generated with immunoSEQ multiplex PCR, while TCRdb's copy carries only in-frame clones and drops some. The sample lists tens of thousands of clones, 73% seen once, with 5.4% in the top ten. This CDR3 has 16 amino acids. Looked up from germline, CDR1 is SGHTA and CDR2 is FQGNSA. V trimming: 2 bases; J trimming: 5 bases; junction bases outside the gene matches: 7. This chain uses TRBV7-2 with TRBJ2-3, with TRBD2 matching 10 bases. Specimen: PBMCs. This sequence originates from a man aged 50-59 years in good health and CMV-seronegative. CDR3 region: CASSLRPSGGIDTQYF. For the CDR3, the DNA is TGTGCCAGCAGCTTACGACCTAGCGGGGGTATAGATACGCAGTATTTT.